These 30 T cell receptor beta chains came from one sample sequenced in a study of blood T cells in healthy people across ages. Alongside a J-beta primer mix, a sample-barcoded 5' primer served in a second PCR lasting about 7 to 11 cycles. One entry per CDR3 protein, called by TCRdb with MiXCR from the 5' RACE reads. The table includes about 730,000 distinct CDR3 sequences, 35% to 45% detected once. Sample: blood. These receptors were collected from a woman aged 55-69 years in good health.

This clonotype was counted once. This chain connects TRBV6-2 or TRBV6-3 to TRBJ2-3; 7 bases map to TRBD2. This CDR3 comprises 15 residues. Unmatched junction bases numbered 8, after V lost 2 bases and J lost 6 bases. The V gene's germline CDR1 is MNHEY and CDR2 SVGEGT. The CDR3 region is CASSYRDYRGDTQYF. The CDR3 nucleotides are TGTGCCAGCAGTTACAGGGACTACCGAGGGGATACGCAGTATTTT.

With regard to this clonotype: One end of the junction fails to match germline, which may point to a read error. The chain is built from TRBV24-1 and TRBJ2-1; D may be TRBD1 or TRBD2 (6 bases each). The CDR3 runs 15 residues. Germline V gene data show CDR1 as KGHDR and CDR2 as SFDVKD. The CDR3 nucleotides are TGTGCCACCAGTGATTCCGGGGGCCCCTACAATAAGCAGTTCTTC. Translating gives CATSDSGGPYNKQFF.

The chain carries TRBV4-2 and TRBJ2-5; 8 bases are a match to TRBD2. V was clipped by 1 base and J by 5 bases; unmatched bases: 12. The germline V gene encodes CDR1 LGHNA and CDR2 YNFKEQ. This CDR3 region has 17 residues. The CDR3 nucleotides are TGTGCCAGCAGCCAAGGCCTAGCGGGTATGATGGGGGAGACCCAGTACTTC. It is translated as CASSQGLAGMMGETQYF.

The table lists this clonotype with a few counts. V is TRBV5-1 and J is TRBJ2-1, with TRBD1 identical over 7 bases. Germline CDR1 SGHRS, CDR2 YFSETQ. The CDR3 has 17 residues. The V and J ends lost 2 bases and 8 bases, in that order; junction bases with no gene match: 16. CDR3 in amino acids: CASSFLWTSGGGDEQFF. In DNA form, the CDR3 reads TGCGCCAGCAGCTTCCTCTGGACCTCAGGGGGTGGGGATGAGCAGTTCTTC.

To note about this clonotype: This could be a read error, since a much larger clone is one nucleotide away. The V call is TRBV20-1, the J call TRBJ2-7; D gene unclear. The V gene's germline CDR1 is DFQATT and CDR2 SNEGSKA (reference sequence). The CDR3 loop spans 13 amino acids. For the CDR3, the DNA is TGCGGTGTCCAGTCCAGCGCCCCCTACGAGCAGTACTTC. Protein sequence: CGVQSSAPYEQYF.

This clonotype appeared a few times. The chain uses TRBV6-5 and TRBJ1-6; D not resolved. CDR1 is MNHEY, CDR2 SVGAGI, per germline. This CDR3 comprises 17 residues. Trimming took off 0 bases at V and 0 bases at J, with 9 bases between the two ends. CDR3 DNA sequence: TGTGCCAGCAGTTACTCGATCGGAGGCTCCTATAATTCACCCCTCCACTTT. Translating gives CASSYSIGGSYNSPLHF.

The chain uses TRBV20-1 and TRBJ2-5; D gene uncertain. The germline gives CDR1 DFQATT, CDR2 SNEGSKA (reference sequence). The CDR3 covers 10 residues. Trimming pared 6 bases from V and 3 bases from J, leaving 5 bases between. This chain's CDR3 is CSAVEETQYF. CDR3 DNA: TGCAGTGCCGTAGAAGAGACCCAGTACTTC.

Here the CDR3 DNA reads TGTGCCACCAGGCCGGGACAGGGGGCCTTAGAAGACTACAATGAGCAGTTCTTC. Its protein is CATRPGQGALEDYNEQFF. V usage is TRBV10-3 and J usage is TRBJ2-1, with 12 bases that match TRBD1. V lost 10 bases and J lost 3; bases outside the gene matches: 16. The CDR3 contains 18 residues. CDR1 and CDR2 (germline): ENHRY, SYGVKD.

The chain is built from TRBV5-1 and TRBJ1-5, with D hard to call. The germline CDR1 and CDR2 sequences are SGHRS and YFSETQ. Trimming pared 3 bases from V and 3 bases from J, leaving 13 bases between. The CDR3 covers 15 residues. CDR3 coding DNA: TGCGCCAGCAGCTCAGAAGGAATACCCAATCAGCCCCAGCATTTT. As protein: CASSSEGIPNQPQHF.

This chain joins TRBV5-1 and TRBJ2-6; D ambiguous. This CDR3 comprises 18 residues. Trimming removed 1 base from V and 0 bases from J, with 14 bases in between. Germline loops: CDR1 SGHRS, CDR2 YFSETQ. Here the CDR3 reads CASSLHQDRASGANVLTF. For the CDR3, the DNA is TGCGCCAGCAGCTTGCATCAGGACCGGGCCTCTGGGGCCAACGTCCTGACTTTC.

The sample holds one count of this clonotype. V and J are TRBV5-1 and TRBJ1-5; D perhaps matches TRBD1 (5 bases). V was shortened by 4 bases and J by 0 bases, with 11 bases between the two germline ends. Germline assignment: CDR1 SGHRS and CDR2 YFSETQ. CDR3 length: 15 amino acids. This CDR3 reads CASSTPGDSNQPQHF. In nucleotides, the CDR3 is TGCGCCAGCAGCACCCCGGGGGATAGCAATCAGCCCCAGCATTTT.

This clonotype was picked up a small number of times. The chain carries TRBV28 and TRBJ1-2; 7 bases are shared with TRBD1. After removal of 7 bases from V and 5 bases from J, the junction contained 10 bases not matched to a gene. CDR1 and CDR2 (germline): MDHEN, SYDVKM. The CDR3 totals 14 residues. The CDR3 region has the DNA TGTGCCAGCACCCAAGGACAGGTTTTATATGGCTACACCTTC. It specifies CASTQGQVLYGYTF.

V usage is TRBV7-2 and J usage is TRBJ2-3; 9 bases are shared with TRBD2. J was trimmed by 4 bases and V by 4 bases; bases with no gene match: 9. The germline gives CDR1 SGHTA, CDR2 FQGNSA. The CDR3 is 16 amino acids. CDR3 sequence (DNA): TGTGCCAGCAGCTCTGACCCGGGACTAGCTGCAGATACGCAGTATTTT. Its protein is CASSSDPGLAADTQYF.

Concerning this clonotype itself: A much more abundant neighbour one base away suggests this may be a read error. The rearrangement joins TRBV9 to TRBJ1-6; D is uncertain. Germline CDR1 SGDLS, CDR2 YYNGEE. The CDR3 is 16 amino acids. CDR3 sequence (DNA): TGTGCCAGCAGCGTCTTTGGGGAGGTCTATAATTCACCCCCCCACTTT. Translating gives CASSVFGEVYNSPPHF.

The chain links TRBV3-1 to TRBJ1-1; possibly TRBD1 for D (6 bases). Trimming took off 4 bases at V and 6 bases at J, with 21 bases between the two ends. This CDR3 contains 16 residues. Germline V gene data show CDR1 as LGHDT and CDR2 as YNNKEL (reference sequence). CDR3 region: CASSLLGGGFGAEAFF. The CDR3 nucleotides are TGTGCCAGCAGCCTTTTGGGGGGCGGCTTCGGGGCTGAAGCTTTCTTT.

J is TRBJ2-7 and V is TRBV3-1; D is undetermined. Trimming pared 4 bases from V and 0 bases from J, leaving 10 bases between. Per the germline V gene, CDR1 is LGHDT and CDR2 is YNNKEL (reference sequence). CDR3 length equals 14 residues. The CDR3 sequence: CASSRTADSYEQYF. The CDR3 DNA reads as TGTGCCAGCAGCCGGACGGCCGACTCCTACGAGCAGTACTTC.

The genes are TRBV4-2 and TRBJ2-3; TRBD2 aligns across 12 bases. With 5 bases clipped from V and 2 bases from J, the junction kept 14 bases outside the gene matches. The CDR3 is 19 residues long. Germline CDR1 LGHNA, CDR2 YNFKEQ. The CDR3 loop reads CASSSRLAGAYHNTDTQYF. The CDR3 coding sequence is TGTGCCAGCAGCTCAAGACTAGCGGGAGCATACCACAACACAGATACGCAGTATTTT.

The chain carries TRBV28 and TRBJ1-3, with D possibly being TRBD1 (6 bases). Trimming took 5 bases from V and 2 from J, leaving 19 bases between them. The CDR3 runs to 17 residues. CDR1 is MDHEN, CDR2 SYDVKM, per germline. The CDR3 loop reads CASSLSLSGAAGNTIYF. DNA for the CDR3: TGTGCCAGCAGTCTGTCCTTGTCGGGGGCTGCTGGAAACACCATATATTTT. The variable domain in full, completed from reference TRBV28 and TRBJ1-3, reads DVKVTQSSRYLVKRTGEKVFLECVQDMDHENMFWYRQDPGLGLRLIYFSYDVKMKEKGDIPEGYSVSREKKERFSLILESASTNQTSMYLCASSLSLSGAAGNTIYFGEGSWLTVV.

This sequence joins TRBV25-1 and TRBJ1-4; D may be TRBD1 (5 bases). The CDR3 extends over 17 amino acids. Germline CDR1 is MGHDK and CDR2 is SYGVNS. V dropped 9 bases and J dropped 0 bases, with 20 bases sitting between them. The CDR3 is CARGCREGAATNEKLFF. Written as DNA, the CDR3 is TGTGCCAGAGGATGCAGGGAGGGAGCTGCAACTAATGAAAAACTGTTTTTT.

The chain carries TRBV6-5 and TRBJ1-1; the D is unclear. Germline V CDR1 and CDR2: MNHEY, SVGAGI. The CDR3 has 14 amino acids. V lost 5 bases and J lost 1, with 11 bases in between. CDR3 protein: CASSPDMWNTEAFF. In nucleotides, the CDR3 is TGTGCCAGCAGTCCCGACATGTGGAACACTGAAGCTTTCTTT.

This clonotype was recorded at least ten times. CDR3 loop: CASSVGLTGDGYTF. The CDR3 DNA sequence: TGTGCCAGCAGCGTAGGCTTGACAGGGGACGGCTACACCTTC. V gene TRBV9 combines with J gene TRBJ1-2; 8 bases are a match to TRBD1. This CDR3 spans 14 amino acids. CDR1 is SGDLS, CDR2 YYNGEE, per germline. V lost 0 bases and J lost 8; bases outside the gene matches: 6.

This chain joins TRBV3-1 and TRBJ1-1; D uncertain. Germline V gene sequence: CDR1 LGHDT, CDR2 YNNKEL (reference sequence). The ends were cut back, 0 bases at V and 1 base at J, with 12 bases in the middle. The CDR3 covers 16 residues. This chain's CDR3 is CASSQEAGQRNTEAFF. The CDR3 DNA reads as TGTGCCAGCAGCCAAGAGGCAGGTCAGCGGAACACTGAAGCTTTCTTT.

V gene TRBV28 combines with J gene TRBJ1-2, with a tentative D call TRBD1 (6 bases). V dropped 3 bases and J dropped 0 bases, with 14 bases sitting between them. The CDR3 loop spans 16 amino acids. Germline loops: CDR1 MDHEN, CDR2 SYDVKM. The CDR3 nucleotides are TGTGCCAGCAGTTTCCGCATAGCAGGGGCTAACTATGGCTACACCTTC. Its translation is CASSFRIAGANYGYTF.

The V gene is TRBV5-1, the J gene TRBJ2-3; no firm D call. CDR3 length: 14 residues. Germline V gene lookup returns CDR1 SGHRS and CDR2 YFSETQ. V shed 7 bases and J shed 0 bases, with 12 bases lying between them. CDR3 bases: TGCGCCAGCGTCGAAGAGGCGAGCACAGATACGCAGTATTTT. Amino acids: CASVEEASTDTQYF.

The CDR3 spells CASSQYGARAEAFF. The CDR3 nucleotides read TGTGCCAGCAGCCAATATGGGGCTCGCGCTGAAGCTTTCTTT. V and J are TRBV3-1 and TRBJ1-1; D is perhaps TRBD1 (5 bases). Looked up from germline, CDR1 is LGHDT and CDR2 is YNNKEL (reference sequence). V lost 2 bases and J 6 bases, leaving 13 bases between the germline ends. This CDR3 contains 14 residues.

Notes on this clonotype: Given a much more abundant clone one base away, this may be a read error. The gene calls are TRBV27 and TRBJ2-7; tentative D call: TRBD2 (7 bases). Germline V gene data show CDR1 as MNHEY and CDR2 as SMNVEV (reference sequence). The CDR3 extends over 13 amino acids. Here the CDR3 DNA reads TGTGCCAGCGCGGCGGGGGCCCTTTACGAGCTGTACTTC. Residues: CASAAGALYELYF.

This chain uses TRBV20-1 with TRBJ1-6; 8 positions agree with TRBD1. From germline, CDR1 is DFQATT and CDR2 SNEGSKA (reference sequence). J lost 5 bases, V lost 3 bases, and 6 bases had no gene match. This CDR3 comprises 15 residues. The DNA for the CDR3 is TGCAGTGCTAGCACAGCGGGACAGGATAATTCACCCCTCCACTTT. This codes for CSASTAGQDNSPLHF.

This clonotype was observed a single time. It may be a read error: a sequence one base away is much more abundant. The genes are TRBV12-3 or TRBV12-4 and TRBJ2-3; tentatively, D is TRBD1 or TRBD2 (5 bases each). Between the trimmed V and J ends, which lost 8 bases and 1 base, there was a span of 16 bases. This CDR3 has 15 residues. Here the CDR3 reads CASGGVGDGTDTQYF. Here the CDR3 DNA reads TGTGCCAGCGGGGGTGTCGGGGATGGCACAGATACGCAGTATTTT.

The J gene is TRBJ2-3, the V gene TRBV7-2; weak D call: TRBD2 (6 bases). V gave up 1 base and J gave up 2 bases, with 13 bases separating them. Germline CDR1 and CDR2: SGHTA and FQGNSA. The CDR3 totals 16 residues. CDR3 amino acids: CASSLGWGGVTDTQYF. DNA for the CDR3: TGTGCCAGCAGCTTAGGGTGGGGCGGGGTCACAGATACGCAGTATTTT.

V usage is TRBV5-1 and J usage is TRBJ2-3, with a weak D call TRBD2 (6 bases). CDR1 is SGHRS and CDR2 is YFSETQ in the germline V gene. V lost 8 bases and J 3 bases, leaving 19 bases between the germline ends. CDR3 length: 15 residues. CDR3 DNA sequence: TGCGCCAGTACCCGAGCCGGGAGCGGGACAGATACGCAGTATTTT. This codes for CASTRAGSGTDTQYF.